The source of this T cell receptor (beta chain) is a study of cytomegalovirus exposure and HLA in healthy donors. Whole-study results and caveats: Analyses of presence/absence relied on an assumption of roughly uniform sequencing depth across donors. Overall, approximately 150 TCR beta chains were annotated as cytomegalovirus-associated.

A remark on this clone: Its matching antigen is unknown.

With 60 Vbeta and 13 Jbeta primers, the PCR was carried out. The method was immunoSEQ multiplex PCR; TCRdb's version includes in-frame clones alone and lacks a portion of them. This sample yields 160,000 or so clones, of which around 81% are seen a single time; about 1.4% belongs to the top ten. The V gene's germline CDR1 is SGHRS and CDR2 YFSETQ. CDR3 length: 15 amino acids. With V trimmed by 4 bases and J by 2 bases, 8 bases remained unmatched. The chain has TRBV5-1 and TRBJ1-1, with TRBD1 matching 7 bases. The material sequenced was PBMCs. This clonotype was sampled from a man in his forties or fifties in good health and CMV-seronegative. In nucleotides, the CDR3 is TGCGCCAGCAGCAGAGGGACAGCTACCAACACTGAAGCTTTCTTT. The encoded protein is CASSRGTATNTEAFF.